The next 3 T cell receptor beta chains were all read from a single sample in a study of response to subunit inactivated influenza vaccine. TCRdb reprocessed the RT-PCR reads with MiXCR, giving one entry per CDR3 protein. The table lists around 580,000 distinct CDR3 sequences, approximately 12% of them singletons. Sequencing was performed on PBMCs from blood, taken on the day of vaccination. These receptors all stem from a man aged 50 to 59 who received an inactivated influenza vaccine.

The chain combines TRBV10-3 with TRBJ1-5; 8 nucleotides line up with TRBD1. The CDR3 has 14 residues. Looked up from germline, CDR1 is ENHRY and CDR2 is SYGVKD. V shed 8 bases and J 0 bases; nucleotides not matched to a gene: 3. CDR3 loop: CAIGGQDSNQPQHF. The CDR3 DNA follows: TGTGCCATCGGGGGACAGGATAGCAATCAGCCCCAGCATTTT.

There are a few counts of this clonotype. The chain couples TRBV19 to TRBJ1-2; D not resolved. CDR1 and CDR2 (germline): LNHDA, SQIVND (reference sequence). The CDR3 runs 13 residues. The ends were cut back, 1 base at V and 4 bases at J, with 7 bases in the middle. The CDR3 loop reads CASSIGRPYGYTF. CDR3 sequence (DNA): TGTGCCAGTAGTATAGGTCGGCCCTATGGCTACACCTTC.

This clonotype was found many times. The V gene is TRBV7-9, the J gene TRBJ1-6; 7 bases align to TRBD1. The CDR3 length is 14 residues. V was pared by 4 bases and J by 9 bases, with 6 bases of the junction left unmatched. CDR1 and CDR2 (germline): SEHNR, FQNEAQ (reference sequence). The CDR3 DNA sequence: TGTGCCAGCAGCTCTGTGGACAGGAGTTCACCCCTCCACTTT. Protein: CASSSVDRSSPLHF.